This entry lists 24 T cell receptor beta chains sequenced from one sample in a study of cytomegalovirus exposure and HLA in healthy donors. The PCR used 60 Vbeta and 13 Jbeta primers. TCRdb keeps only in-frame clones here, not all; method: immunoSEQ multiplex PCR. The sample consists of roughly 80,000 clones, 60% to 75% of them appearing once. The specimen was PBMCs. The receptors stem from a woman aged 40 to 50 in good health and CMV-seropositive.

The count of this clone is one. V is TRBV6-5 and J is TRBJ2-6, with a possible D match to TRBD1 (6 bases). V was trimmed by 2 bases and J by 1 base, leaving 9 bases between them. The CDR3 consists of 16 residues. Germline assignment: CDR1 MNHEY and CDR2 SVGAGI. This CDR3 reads CASSYPTGSGANVLTF. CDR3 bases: TGTGCCAGCAGTTACCCTACAGGGTCTGGGGCCAACGTCCTGACTTTC.

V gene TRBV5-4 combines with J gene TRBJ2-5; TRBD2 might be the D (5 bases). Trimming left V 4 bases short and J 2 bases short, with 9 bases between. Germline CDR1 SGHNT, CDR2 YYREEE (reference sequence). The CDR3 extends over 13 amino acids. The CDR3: CASSLRLQETQYF. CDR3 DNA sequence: TGTGCCAGCAGCCTACGACTACAAGAGACCCAGTACTTC.

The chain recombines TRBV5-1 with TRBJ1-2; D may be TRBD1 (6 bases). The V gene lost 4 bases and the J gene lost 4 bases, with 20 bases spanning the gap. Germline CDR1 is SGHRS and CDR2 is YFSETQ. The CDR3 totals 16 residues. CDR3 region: CASSLTQTGTAYGYTF. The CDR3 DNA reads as TGCGCCAGCAGCCTTACTCAGACAGGTACCGCCTATGGCTACACCTTC.

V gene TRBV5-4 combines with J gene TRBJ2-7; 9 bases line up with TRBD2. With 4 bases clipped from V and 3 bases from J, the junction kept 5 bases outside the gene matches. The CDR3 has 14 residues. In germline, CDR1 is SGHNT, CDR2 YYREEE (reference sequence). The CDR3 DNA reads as TGTGCCAGCAGCAATCCTAGCGGGGACTACGAGCAGTACTTC. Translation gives CASSNPSGDYEQYF.

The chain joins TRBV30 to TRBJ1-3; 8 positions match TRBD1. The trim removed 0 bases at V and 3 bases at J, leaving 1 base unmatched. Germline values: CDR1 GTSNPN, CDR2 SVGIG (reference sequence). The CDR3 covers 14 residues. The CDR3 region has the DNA TGTGCCTGGAGTGTAGGACAGGGTGGAAACACCATATATTTT. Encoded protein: CAWSVGQGGNTIYF.

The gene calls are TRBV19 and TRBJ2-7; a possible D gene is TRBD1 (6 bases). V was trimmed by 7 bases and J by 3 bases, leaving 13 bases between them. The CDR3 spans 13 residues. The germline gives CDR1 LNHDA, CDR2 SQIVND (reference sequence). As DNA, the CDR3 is TGTGCCAGTACCCCAACAGGGATCTACGAGCAGTACTTC. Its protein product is CASTPTGIYEQYF.

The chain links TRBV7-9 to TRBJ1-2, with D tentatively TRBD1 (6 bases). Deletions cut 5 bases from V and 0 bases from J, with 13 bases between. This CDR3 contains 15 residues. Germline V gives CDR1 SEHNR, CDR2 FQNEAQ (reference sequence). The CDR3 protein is CASSPGQLTNYGYTF. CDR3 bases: TGTGCCAGCAGCCCCGGACAGTTGACTAACTATGGCTACACCTTC.

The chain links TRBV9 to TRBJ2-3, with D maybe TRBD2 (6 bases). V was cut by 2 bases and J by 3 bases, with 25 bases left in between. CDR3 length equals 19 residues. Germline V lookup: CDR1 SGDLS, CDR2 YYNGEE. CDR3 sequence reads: CASSVNPNGLARGTDTQYF. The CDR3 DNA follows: TGTGCCAGCAGCGTCAACCCTAATGGGCTAGCGCGTGGTACAGATACGCAGTATTTT.

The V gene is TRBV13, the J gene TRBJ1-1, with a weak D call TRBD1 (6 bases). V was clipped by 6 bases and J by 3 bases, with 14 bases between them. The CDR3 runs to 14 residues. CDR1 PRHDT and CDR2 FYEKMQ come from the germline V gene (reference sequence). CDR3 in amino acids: CASREQGLDTEAFF. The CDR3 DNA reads TGTGCCAGCAGAGAACAGGGATTGGACACTGAAGCTTTCTTT. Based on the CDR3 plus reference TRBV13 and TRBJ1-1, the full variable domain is AAGVIQSPRHLIKEKRETATLKCYPIPRHDTVYWYQQGPGQDPQFLISFYEKMQSDKGSIPDRFSAQQFSDYHSELNMSSLELGDSALYFCASREQGLDTEAFFGQGTRLTVV.

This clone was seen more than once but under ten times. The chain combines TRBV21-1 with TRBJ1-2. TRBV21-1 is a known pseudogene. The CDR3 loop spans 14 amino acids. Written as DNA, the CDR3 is TGTGCCAGCAGCAAGAGCTTTTCCGGCTATGGCTACACCTTC. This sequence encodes CASSKSFSGYGYTF.

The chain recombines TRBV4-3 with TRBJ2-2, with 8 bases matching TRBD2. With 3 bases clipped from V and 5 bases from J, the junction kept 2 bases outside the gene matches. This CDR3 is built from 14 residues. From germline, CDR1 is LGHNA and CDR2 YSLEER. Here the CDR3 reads CASSQGTSTGELFF. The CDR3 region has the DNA TGCGCCAGCAGCCAGGGGACTAGTACCGGGGAGCTGTTTTTT.

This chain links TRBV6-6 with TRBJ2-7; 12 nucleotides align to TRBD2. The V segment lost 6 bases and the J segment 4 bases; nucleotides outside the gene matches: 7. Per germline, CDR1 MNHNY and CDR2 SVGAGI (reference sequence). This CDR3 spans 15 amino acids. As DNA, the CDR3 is TGTGCCAGCAGCCAGACTAGCGGGAGTTCGTACGAGCAGTACTTC. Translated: CASSQTSGSSYEQYF.

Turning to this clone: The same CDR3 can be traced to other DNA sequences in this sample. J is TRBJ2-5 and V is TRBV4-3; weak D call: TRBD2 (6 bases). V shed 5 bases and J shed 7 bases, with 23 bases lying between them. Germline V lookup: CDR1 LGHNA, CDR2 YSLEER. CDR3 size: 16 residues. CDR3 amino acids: CASSSDFRELPRTQYF. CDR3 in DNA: TGCGCCAGCAGCTCCGATTTCCGGGAGCTGCCGCGGACCCAGTACTTC.

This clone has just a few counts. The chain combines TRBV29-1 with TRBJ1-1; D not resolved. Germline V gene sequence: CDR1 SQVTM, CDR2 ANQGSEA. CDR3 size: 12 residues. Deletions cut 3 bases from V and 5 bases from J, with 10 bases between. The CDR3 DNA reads TGCAGCGTTGACCGGGGAGGGACTGAAGCTTTCTTT. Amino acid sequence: CSVDRGGTEAFF.

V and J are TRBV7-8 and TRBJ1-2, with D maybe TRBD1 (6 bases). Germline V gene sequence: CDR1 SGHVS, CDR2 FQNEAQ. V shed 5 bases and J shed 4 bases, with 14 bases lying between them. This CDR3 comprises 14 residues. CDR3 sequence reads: CASSLSDRIYGYTF. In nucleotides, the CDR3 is TGTGCCAGCAGCCTCTCGGACAGAATCTATGGCTACACCTTC.

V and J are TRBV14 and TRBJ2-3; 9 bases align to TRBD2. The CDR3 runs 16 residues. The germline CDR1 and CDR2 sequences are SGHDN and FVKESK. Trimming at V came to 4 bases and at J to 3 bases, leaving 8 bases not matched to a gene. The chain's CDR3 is CASSPLAGERTDTQYF. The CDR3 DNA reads TGTGCCAGCAGCCCATTAGCGGGAGAAAGGACAGATACGCAGTATTTT.

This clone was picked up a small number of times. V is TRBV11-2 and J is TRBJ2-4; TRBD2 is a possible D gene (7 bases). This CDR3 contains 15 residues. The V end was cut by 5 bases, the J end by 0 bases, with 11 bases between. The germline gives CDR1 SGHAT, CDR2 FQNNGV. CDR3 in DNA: TGTGCCAGCAGCCCCGGGGGGCTAGCCAAAAACATTCAGTACTTC. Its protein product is CASSPGGLAKNIQYF.

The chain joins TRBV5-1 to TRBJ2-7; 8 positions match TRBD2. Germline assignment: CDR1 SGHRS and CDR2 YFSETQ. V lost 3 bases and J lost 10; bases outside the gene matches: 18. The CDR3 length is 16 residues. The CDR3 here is CASSSTSLAATPGQYF. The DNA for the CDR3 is TGCGCCAGCAGCTCTACGTCACTAGCGGCGACCCCGGGACAGTACTTC.

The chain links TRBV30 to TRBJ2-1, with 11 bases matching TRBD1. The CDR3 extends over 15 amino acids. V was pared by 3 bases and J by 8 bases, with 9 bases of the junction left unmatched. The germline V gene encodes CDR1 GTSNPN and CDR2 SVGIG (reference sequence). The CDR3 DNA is TGTGCCTGGAGGATCGCCGGGACAGGGGGTTATGAGCAGTTCTTC. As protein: CAWRIAGTGGYEQFF.

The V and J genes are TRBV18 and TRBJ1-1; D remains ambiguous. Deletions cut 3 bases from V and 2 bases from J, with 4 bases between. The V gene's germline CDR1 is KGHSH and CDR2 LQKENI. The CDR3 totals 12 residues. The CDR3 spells CASSPRNTEAFF. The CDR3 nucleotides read TGTGCCAGCTCACCGCGCAACACTGAAGCTTTCTTT.

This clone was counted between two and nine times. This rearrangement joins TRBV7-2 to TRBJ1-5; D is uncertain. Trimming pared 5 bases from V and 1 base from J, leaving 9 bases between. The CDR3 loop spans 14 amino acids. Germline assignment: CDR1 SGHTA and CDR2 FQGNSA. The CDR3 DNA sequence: TGTGCCAGCAGCCCTACAGTCAGCAATCAGCCCCAGCATTTT. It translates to CASSPTVSNQPQHF.

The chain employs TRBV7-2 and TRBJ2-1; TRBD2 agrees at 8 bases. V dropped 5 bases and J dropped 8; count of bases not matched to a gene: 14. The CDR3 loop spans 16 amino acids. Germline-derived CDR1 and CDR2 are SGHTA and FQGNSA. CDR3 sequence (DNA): TGTGCCAGCAGCCCCCAAAAGCGGGGGCCCAGGGATGAGCAGTTCTTC. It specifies CASSPQKRGPRDEQFF.

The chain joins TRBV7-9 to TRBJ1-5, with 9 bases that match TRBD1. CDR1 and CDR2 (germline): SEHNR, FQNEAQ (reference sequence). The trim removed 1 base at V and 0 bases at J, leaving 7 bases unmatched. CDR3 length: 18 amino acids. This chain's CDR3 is CASSLEDRGPYSNQPQHF. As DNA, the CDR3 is TGTGCCAGCAGCTTAGAGGACAGGGGCCCTTATAGCAATCAGCCCCAGCATTTT.

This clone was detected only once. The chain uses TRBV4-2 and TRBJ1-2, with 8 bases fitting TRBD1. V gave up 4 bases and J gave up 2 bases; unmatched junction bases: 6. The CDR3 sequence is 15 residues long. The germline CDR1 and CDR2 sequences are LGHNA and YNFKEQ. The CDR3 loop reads CASSPRTGMNYGYTF. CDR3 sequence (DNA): TGTGCCAGCAGCCCTCGGACAGGGATGAACTATGGCTACACCTTC.